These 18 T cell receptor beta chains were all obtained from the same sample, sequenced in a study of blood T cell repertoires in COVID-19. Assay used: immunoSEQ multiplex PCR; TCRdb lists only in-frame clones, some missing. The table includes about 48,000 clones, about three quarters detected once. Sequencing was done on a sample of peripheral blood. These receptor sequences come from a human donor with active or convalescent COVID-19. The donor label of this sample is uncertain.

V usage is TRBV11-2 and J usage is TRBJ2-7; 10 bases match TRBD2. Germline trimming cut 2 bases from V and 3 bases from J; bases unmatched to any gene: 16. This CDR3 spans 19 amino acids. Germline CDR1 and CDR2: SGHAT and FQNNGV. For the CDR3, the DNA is TGTGCCAGCAGCTTAATTTTCCTAGCGGGAGTCAGAAAAAACTACGAGCAGTACTTC. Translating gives CASSLIFLAGVRKNYEQYF.

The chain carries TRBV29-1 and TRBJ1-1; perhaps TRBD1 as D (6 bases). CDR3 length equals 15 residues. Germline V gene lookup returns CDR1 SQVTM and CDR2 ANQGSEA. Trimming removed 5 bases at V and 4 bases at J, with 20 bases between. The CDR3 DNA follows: TGCAGCGTTTCCACCTCGGACAGCTTAACCACTGAAGCTTTCTTT. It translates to CSVSTSDSLTTEAFF. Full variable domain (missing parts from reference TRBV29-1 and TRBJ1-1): SAVISQKPSRDICQRGTSLTIQCQVDSQVTMMFWYRQQPGQSLTLIATANQGSEATYESGFVIDKFPISRPNLTFSTLTVSNMSPEDSSIYLCSVSTSDSLTTEAFFGQGTRLTVV.

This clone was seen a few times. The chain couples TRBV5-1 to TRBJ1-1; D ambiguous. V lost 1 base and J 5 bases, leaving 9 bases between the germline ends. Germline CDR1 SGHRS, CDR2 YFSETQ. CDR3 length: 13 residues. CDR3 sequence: CASSLTGRTEAFF. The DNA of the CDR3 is TGCGCCAGCAGCTTGACGGGGAGGACTGAAGCTTTCTTT.

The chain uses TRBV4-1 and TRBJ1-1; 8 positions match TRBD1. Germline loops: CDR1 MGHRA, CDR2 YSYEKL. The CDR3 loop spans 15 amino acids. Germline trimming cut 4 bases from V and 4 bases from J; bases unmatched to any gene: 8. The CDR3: CASSPTTGVVTEAFF. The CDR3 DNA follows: TGCGCCAGCAGCCCGACGACAGGGGTTGTCACTGAAGCTTTCTTT.

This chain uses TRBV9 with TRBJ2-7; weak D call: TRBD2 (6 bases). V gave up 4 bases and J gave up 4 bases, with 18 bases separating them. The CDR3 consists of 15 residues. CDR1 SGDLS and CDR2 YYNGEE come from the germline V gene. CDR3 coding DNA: TGTGCCAGCAGCCCTTTCGGCGCGGGAAAGTACGAGCAGTACTTC. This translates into CASSPFGAGKYEQYF.

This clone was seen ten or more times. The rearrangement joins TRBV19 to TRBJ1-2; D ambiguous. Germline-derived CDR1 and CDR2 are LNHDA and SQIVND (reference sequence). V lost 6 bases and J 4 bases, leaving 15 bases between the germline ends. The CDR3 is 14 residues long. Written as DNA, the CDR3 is TGTGCCAGTAGAGGCGGGGATCGGGCCTATGGCTACACCTTC. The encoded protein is CASRGGDRAYGYTF. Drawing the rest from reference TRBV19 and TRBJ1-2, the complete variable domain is DGGITQSPKYLFRKEGQNVTLSCEQNLNHDAMYWYRQDPGQGLRLIYYSQIVNDFQKGDIAEGYSVSREKKESFPLTVTSAQKNPTAFYLCASRGGDRAYGYTFGSGTRLTVV.

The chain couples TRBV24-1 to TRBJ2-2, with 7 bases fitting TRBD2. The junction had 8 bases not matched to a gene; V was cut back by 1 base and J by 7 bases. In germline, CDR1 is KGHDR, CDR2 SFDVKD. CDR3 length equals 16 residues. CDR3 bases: TGTGCCACCAGTGATTTCGGGGGAGGGCCTATCGGGGAGCTGTTTTTT. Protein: CATSDFGGGPIGELFF.

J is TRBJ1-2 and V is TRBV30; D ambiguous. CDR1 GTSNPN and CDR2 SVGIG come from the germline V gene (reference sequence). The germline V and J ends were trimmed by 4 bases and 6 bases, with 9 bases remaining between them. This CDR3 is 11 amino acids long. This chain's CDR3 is CAWNRGNGYTF. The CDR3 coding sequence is TGTGCCTGGAATCGAGGAAATGGCTACACCTTC.

CDR3: CASSAGWGGELFF. In DNA form, the CDR3 reads TGTGCCAGCAGCGCAGGGTGGGGCGGGGAGCTGTTTTTT. V gene TRBV11-2 combines with J gene TRBJ2-2; perhaps TRBD1 as D (5 bases). V was shortened by 5 bases and J by 7 bases, with 11 bases between the two germline ends. The CDR3 covers 13 residues. Germline V gives CDR1 SGHAT, CDR2 FQNNGV. Full variable domain (outside the CDR3, taken from reference TRBV11-2 and TRBJ2-2): EAGVAQSPRYKIIEKRQSVAFWCNPISGHATLYWYQQILGQGPKLLIQFQNNGVVDDSQLPKDRFSAERLKGVDSTLKIQPAKLEDSAVYLCASSAGWGGELFFGEGSRLTVL.

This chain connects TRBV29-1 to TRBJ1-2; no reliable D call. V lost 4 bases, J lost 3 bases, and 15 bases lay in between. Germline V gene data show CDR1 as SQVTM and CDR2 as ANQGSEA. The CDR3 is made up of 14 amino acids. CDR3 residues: CSVGAGTFDYGYTF. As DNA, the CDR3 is TGCAGCGTTGGGGCCGGAACGTTCGACTATGGCTACACCTTC. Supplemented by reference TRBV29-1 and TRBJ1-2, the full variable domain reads SAVISQKPSRDICQRGTSLTIQCQVDSQVTMMFWYRQQPGQSLTLIATANQGSEATYESGFVIDKFPISRPNLTFSTLTVSNMSPEDSSIYLCSVGAGTFDYGYTFGSGTRLTVV.

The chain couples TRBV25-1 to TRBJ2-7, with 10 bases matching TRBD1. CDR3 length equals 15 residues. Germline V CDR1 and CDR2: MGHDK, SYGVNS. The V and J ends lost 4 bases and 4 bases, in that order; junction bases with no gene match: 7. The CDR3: CASSVDRGRKYEQYF. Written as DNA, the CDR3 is TGTGCCAGCAGTGTAGACAGGGGGCGCAAGTACGAGCAGTACTTC.

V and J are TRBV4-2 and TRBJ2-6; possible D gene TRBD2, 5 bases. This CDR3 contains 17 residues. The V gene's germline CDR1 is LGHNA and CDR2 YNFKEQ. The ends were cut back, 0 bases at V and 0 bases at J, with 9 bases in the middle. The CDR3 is CASSQDFSGSGANVLTF. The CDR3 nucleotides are TGTGCCAGCAGCCAAGATTTCAGCGGCTCTGGGGCCAACGTCCTGACTTTC.

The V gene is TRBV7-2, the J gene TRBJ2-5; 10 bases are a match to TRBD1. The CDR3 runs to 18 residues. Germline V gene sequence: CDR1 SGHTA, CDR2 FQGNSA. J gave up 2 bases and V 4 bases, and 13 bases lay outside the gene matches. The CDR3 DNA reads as TGTGCCAGCAGCTCTGGACAGGGGGGGATACCCTCTCAAGAGACCCAGTACTTC. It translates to CASSSGQGGIPSQETQYF.

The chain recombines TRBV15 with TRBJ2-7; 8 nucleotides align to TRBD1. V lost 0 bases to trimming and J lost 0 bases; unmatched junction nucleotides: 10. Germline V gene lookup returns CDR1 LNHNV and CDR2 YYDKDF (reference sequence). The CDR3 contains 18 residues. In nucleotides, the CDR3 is TGTGCCACCAGCAGAGATTACCCCGGGGACAGGAGCTCCTACGAGCAGTACTTC. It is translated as CATSRDYPGDRSSYEQYF.

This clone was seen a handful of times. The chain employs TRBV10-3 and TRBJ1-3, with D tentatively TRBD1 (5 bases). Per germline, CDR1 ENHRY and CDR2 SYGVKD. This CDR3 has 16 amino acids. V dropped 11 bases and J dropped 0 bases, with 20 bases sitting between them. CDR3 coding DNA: TGTGCCGTCGCAGGCGGGGCTCCTATCTCTGGAAACACCATATATTTT. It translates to CAVAGGAPISGNTIYF.

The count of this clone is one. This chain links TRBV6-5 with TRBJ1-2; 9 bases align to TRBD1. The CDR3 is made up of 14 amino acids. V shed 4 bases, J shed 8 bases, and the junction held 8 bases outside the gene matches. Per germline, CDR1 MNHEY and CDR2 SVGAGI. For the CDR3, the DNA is TGTGCCAGCAGTTCTCCGGGACAGGGATGGGGCTACACCTTC. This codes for CASSSPGQGWGYTF.

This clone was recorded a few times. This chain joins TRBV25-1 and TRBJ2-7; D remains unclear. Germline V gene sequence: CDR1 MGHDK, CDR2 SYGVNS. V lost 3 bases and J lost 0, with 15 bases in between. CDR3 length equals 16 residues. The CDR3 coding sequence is TGTGCCAGCAGTGACGAGAAAACGCCTTTCTCCTACGAGCAGTACTTC. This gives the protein CASSDEKTPFSYEQYF.

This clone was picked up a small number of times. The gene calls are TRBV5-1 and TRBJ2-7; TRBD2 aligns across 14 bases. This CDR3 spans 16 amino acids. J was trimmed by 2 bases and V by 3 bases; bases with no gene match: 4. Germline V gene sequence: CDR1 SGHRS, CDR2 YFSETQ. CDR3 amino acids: CASSSGTSGGPYEQYF. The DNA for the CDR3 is TGCGCCAGCAGCTCGGGGACTAGCGGGGGACCCTACGAGCAGTACTTC.